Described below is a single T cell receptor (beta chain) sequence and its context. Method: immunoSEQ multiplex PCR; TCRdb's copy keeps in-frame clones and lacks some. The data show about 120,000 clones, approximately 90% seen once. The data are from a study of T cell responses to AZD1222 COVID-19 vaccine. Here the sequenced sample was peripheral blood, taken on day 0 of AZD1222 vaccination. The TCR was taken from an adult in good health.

The CDR3 region has the DNA TGTGCCAGCTCACCACAATACTATGGCTACACCTTC. It codes for CASSPQYYGYTF. The chain links TRBV18 to TRBJ1-2; D is ambiguous. CDR3 length: 12 residues. Trimming removed 1 base at V and 3 bases at J, with 3 bases between. Germline CDR1 is KGHSH and CDR2 is LQKENI.